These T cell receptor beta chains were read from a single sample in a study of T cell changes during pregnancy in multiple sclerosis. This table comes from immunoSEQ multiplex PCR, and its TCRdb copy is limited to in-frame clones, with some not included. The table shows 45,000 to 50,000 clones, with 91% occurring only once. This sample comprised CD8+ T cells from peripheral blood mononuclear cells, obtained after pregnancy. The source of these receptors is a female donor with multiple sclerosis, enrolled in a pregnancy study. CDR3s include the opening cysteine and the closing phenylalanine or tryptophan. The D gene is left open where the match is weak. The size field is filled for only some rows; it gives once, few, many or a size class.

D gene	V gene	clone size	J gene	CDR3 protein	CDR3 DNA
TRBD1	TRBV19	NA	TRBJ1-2	CASSVQQGVNYGYTF	TGTGCCAGTAGTGTACAACAGGGGGTTAACTATGGCTACACCTTC
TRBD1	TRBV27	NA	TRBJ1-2	CASSLSIGATGKHGYTF	TGTGCCAGCAGTTTATCGATTGGTGCGACAGGGAAGCATGGCTACACCTTC
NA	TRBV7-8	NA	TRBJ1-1	CASSLDRPNTEAFF	TGTGCCAGCAGCTTAGACAGACCGAACACTGAAGCTTTCTTT
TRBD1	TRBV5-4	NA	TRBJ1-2	CASSLGQGLPNYGYTF	TGTGCCAGCAGTTTGGGACAGGGGCTACCTAACTATGGCTACACCTTC
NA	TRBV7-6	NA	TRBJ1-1	CASTPSQGRGTEAFF	TGTGCCAGCACCCCATCGCAGGGAAGGGGCACTGAAGCTTTCTTT
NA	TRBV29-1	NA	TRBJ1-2	CSVDSANYGYTF	TGCAGCGTTGATTCGGCTAACTATGGCTACACCTTC
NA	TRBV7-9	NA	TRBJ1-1	CASSLWQGTEAFF	TGTGCCAGCAGCTTATGGCAGGGAACTGAAGCTTTCTTT
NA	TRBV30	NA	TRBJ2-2	CAWSVSGELFF	TGTGCCTGGAGTGTCTCCGGGGAGCTGTTTTTT
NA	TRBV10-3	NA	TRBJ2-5	CAIKGGQQADQETQYF	TGTGCCATCAAGGGGGGGCAACAGGCCGACCAAGAGACCCAGTACTTC
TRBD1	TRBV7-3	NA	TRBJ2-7	CASSLWNRGYEQYF	TGTGCCAGCAGCTTATGGAACAGGGGTTACGAGCAGTACTTC
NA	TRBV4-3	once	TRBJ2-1	CASSKGQGSYNEQFF	TGCGCCAGCAGTAAAGGACAAGGCTCCTACAATGAGCAGTTCTTC
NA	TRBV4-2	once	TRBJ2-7	CASSQEQGSSYEQYF	TGTGCCAGCAGCCAAGAACAGGGATCCTCCTACGAGCAGTACTTC
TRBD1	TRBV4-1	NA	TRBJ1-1	CASSLGQGGTMNTEAFF	TGCGCCAGCAGCCTGGGACAGGGAGGGACCATGAACACTGAAGCTTTCTTT
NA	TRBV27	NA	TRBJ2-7	CASSSTGSSYEQYF	TGTGCCAGCAGTTCAACGGGTTCCTCCTACGAGCAGTACTTC
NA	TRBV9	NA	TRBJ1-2	CASSLHPGGYTF	TGTGCCAGCAGCCTCCACCCGGGTGGCTACACCTTC
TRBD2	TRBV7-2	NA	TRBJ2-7	CASTPRHGRDYEQYF	TGTGCCAGCACCCCCCGTCACGGGAGGGACTACGAGCAGTACTTC
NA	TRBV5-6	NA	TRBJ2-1	CASSFNIPGSSSSYNEQFF	TGTGCCAGCAGCTTTAATATACCAGGGTCCTCGAGCTCCTACAATGAGCAGTTCTTC
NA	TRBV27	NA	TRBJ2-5	CASSLLGSLETQYF	TGTGCCAGCAGTTTACTCGGGAGCTTGGAGACCCAGTACTTC
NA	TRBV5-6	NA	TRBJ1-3	CASSFLTEGAGNTIYF	TGTGCCAGCAGCTTTCTGACGGAAGGGGCTGGAAACACCATATATTTT
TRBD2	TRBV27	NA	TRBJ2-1	CASSSNPGLAGGGDEQFF	TGTGCCAGCAGTTCAAACCCGGGACTAGCGGGGGGTGGCGATGAGCAGTTCTTC
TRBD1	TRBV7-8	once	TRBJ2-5	CASSLSGQGFETQYF	TGTGCCAGCAGCTTGTCGGGACAGGGGTTTGAGACCCAGTACTTC
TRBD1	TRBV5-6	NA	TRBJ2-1	CASSVGQSIYNEQFF	TGTGCCAGCAGCGTGGGACAGAGCATTTACAATGAGCAGTTCTTC
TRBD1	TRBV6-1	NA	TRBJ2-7	CASHNPGQPYEQYF	TGTGCCAGCCACAATCCGGGACAGCCCTACGAGCAGTACTTC
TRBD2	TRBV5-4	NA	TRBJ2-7	CASSGSGTTYEQYF	TGTGCCAGCAGTGGTAGCGGGACGACCTACGAGCAGTACTTC
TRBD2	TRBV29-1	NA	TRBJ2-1	CSVEGLAGGRGHNEQFF	TGCAGCGTAGAGGGACTAGCGGGAGGACGTGGGCACAATGAGCAGTTCTTC
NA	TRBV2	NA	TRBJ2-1	CASSETPYNEQFF	TGTGCCAGCTCGGAGACTCCCTACAATGAGCAGTTCTTC
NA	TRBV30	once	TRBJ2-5	CAWSVAQRGETQYF	TGTGCCTGGAGTGTAGCACAGAGAGGGGAGACCCAGTACTTC
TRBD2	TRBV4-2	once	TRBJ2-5	CASSQEEGGPGETQYF	TGTGCCAGCAGCCAAGAGGAGGGAGGGCCGGGAGAGACCCAGTACTTC
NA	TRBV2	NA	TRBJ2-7	CASSSPDRIVYEQYF	TGTGCCAGCAGTTCCCCCGACAGGATCGTCTACGAGCAGTACTTC
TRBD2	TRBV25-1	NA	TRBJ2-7	CARLRGLAGSIPIEQYF	TGTGCCAGACTACGAGGACTAGCGGGATCAATCCCCATAGAGCAGTACTTC
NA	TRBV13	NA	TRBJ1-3	CASSPDRSGNTIYF	TGTGCCAGCAGCCCAGACAGATCTGGAAACACCATATATTTT
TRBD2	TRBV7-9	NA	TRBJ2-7	CASSLGAASGSYEQYF	TGTGCCAGCAGCTTAGGGGCGGCTAGCGGGTCCTACGAGCAGTACTTC
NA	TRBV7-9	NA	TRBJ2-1	CASSLLSGGLSYNEQFF	TGTGCCAGCAGCCTCCTCAGTGGGGGCCTTTCCTACAATGAGCAGTTCTTC
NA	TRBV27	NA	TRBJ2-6	CASSLVIGANVLTF	TGTGCCAGCAGTTTAGTTATTGGGGCCAACGTCCTGACTTTC
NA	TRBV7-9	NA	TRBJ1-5	CASSRDDQPQHF	TGTGCCAGCAGCCGAGATGATCAGCCCCAGCATTTT
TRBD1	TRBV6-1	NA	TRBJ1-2	CASSEKSTGVGYGYTF	TGTGCCAGCAGTGAGAAATCGACAGGGGTCGGCTATGGCTACACCTTC
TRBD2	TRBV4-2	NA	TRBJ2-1	CASSQGAGRSGAYNEQFF	TGTGCCAGCAGCCAAGGGGCCGGGAGGAGCGGGGCCTACAATGAGCAGTTCTTC
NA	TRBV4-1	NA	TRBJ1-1	CASSHRDRNTEAFF	TGCGCCAGCAGCCACCGAGACAGAAACACTGAAGCTTTCTTT
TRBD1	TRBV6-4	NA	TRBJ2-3	CASSDGQGATDTQYF	TGTGCCAGCAGTGACGGACAGGGGGCCACAGATACGCAGTATTTT
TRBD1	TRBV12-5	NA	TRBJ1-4	CASGLALTTTGEKLFF	TGTGCTAGTGGTTTGGCCCTGACCACAACAGGGGAGAAACTGTTTTTT